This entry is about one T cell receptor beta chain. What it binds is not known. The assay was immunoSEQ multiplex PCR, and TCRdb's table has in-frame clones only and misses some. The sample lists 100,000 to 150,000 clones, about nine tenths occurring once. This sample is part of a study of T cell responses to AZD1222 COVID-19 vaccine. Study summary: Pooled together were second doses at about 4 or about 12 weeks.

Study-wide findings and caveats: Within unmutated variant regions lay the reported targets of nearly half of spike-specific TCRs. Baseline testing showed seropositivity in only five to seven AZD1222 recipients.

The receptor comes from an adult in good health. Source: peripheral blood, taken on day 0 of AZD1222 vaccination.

DNA of the CDR3: TGTGCCAGCAGCTTTTCGCGGGCTTCCCCTGGAAACACCATATATTTT. Translation: CASSFSRASPGNTIYF. The genes are TRBV5-6 and TRBJ1-3; no firm D call. The CDR3 contains 16 residues. With 2 bases removed from V and 2 bases from J, the gap between germline ends came to 14 bases. Germline CDR1 is SGHDT and CDR2 is YYEEEE.